The entry below gives a single T cell receptor (beta chain) sequence along with its context. The target antigen is unknown. This entry is derived from a study of PD-L1 blockade in urothelial cancer. Study context: Blood analysis occurred 3 weeks (second dose) and 6 weeks after treatment start.

Every PCR was spiked with synthetic TCR analog templates. Profiling relied on immunoSEQ multiplex PCR, and the TCRdb table lists in-frame clones only, not all of them. The sample contains about 45,000 clones, more than 70% of which appear only once. Study-wide points: A pretreatment blood TCR clonality that fell below the median predicted better progression-free and overall survival. More expansion of tumor-associated blood clones, seen at 3 weeks, marked durable-benefit patients.

Described time point: pretreatment peripheral blood. The clonotype was recovered from a donor aged 40 or over with urothelial cancer. The source was PBMCs, collected around atezolizumab (anti-PD-L1) treatment.

DNA for the CDR3: TGCGCCAGCAGCTTGGGGGGCGTCTACAATGAGCAGTTCTTC. This codes for CASSLGGVYNEQFF. The chain uses TRBV5-1 and TRBJ2-1; a weak D match, TRBD1 (5 bases). Per germline, CDR1 SGHRS and CDR2 YFSETQ. Trimming stripped 0 bases from V and 3 bases from J, with 7 bases between. This CDR3 spans 14 amino acids.